This is a list of T cell receptor beta chains from one sample in a study of T cell responses to AZD1222 COVID-19 vaccine. Assay: immunoSEQ multiplex PCR; the TCRdb copy retains only in-frame clones and omits some. The table lists roughly 89,000 clones, approximately 87% of them singletons, with around 5.1% in the top ten. Material: peripheral blood, obtained on day 0 of MenACWY control vaccination. The receptors derive from an adult in good health. CDR3s leave out the opening cysteine and the closing phenylalanine or tryptophan. The D gene is left open where the match is weak. Not all rows give a size; the values are once, few, many and, for expanded clones, a class.

clone_size,v_call,d_call,cdr3_aa
-,TRBV28,TRBD2,ASTYSGSQVEQF
-,TRBV6-5,-,ASSSGNYEQY
few,TRBV28,-,ASSLIGTLYGYT
-,TRBV11-3,TRBD2,ASSHRTSGPQGQF
-,TRBV6-6,-,AGRPTGMNTEAF
-,TRBV19,-,ASSKRGTTGGQPQH
-,TRBV7-8,-,ASSPAVGQNQEQY
few,TRBV2,-,ASSAGNEQF
-,TRBV21-1,-,ASSKVAAGGGDTQY
-,TRBV5-4,TRBD2,ASNYEREFDNEQF
once,TRBV27,-,ASSRPSYEQF
-,TRBV6-2/TRBV6-3,TRBD1,ASSQTGVGTGELF
-,TRBV27,TRBD2,ASRTGLAGGRSSYEQY
-,TRBV7-9,TRBD1,ASSYTLTGLTGELF
-,TRBV28,-,ASSLDSAQETQY
-,TRBV27,-,ASTFVWGSYNSPLH
-,TRBV20-1,-,SASVSIINSPLH
-,TRBV11-2,TRBD1,ASSPTGTGGLEQY
-,TRBV29-1,TRBD1,SVAYPGQGRGQPQH
-,TRBV4-2,TRBD1,ASSPGQGTIVGELF
-,TRBV7-9,-,ASSLSGTLVNEQF
once,TRBV3-1/TRBV3-2,-,ASSQERGCTEAF
few,TRBV28,-,ASSLRRVPDYGYT
-,TRBV4-2,TRBD2,ASSQEHSGINEQF
-,TRBV5-4,-,ASSLYVGGSNSPLH
-,TRBV19,-,ASIGADPGYT